Included here is one TCR beta chain sequence, with context. Its antigen is unknown. The same CDR3 is also encoded by other DNA sequences in this sample. The sample originates from a study of T cells in localized non-small cell lung cancer. Broader study findings: Median around 62 top-100 tumor clones were shared with paired adjacent lung. Adjacent uninvolved lung tissue had the highest T cell clonality, exceeding tumor.

Germline V lookup: CDR1 SGHRS, CDR2 YFSETQ. This CDR3 contains 13 residues. Trimming pared 0 bases from V and 4 bases from J, leaving 8 bases between. TCRdb keeps only in-frame clones here, not all; method: immunoSEQ multiplex PCR. The table lists some 130,000 clones, more than 80% of them singletons, with about 1.5% in the top ten. The material sequenced was peripheral blood, taken before any cancer treatment. This clonotype originated in a female donor older than 55 with stage I lung adenocarcinoma. The rearrangement uses TRBV5-1 and TRBJ2-7; D is unresolved. The CDR3 here is CASSLAGSYEQYF. The CDR3 DNA is TGCGCCAGCAGCTTGGCGGGTTCTTACGAGCAGTACTTC.